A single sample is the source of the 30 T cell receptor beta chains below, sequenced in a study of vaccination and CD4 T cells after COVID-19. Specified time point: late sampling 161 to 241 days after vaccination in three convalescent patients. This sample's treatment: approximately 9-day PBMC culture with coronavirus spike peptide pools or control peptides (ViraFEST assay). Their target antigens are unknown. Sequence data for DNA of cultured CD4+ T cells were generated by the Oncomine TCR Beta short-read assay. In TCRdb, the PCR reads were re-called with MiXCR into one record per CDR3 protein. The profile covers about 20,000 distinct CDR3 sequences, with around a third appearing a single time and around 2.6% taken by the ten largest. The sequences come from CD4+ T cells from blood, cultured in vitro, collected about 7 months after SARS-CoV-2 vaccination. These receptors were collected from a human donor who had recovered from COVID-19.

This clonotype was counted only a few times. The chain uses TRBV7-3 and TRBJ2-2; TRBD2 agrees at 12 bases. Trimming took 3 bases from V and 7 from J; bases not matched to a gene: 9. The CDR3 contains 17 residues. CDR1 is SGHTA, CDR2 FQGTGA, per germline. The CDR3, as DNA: TGTGCCAGCAGCTTCCAACGACTAGCGGGAGAGTACGGGGAGCTGTTTTTT. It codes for CASSFQRLAGEYGELFF.

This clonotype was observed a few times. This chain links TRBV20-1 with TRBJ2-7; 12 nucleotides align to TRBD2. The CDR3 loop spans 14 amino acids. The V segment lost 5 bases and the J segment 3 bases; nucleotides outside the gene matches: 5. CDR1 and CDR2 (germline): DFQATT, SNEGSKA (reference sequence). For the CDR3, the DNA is TGCAGTGCTGTCCAGACTAGCGGGAGCTACGAGCAGTACTTC. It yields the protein CSAVQTSGSYEQYF.

CDR3 coding DNA: TGCAGTGCTAGAGATCAGGGGACTAGCGGGGCTCTTAGCTCCTACGAGCAGTACTTC. This encodes CSARDQGTSGALSSYEQYF. The chain combines TRBV20-1 with TRBJ2-7; 13 bases line up with TRBD2. V gave up 0 bases and J gave up 0 bases; unmatched junction bases: 11. CDR1 is DFQATT, CDR2 SNEGSKA, per germline (reference sequence). This CDR3 has 19 amino acids.

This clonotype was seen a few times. In DNA, the CDR3 is TGTGCCAGCAGCTCCATCGACAGGGGGGTAAGGGAGACCCAGTACTTC. Translating gives CASSSIDRGVRETQYF. The chain carries TRBV7-8 and TRBJ2-5, with 9 positions matching TRBD1. J lost 5 bases, V lost 4 bases, and 11 bases had no gene match. Germline V gene lookup returns CDR1 SGHVS and CDR2 FQNEAQ. This CDR3 spans 16 amino acids.

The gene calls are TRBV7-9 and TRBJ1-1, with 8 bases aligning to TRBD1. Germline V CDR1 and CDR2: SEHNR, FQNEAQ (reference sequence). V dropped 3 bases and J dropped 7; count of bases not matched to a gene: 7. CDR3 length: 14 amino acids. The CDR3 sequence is CASSFEDRVGEAFF. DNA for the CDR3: TGTGCCAGCAGCTTCGAGGACAGGGTTGGTGAAGCTTTCTTT.

The CDR3 sequence is CASSLGGIFGGNQPQHF. CDR3 in DNA: TGTGCCAGCAGCTTAGGAGGGATTTTTGGGGGCAATCAGCCCCAGCATTTT. The genes are TRBV7-8 and TRBJ1-5; no firm D call. The germline CDR1 and CDR2 sequences are SGHVS and FQNEAQ. V was pared by 1 base and J by 2 bases, with 15 bases between. This CDR3 spans 17 amino acids.

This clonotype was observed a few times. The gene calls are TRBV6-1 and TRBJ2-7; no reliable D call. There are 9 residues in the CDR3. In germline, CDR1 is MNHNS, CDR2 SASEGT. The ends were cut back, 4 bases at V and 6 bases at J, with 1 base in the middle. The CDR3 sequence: CASSGEQYF. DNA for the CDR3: TGTGCCAGCAGTGGCGAGCAGTACTTC.

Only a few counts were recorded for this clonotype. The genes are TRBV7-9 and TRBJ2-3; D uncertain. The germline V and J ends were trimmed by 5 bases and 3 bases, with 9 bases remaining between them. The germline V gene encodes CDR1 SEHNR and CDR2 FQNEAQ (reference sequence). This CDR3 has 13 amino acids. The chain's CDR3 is CASSRENTDTQYF. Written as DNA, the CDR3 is TGTGCCAGCAGCCGAGAGAATACAGATACGCAGTATTTT.

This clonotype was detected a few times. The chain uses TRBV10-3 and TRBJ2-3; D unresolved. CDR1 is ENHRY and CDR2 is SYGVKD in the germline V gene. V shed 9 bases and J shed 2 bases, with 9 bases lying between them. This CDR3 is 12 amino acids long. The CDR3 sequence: CAIRSDTDTQYF. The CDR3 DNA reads TGTGCCATAAGGTCCGACACAGATACGCAGTATTTT.

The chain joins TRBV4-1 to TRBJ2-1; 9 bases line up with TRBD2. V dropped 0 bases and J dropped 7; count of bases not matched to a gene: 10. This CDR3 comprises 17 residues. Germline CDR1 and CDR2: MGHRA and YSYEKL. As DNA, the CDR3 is TGCGCCAGCAGCCAAGATCTACTAGCGGGTAGTCGTAATGAGCAGTTCTTC. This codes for CASSQDLLAGSRNEQFF.

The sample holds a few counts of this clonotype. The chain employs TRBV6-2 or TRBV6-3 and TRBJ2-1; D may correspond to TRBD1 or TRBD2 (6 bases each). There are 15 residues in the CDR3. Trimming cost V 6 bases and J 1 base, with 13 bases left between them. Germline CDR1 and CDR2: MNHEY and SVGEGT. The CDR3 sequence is CASRPGAQSYNEQFF. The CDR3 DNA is TGTGCCAGCAGACCGGGGGCGCAATCCTACAATGAGCAGTTCTTC.

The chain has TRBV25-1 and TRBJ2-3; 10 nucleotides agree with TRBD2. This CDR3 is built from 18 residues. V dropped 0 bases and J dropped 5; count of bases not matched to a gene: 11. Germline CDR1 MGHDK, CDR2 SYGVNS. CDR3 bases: TGTGCCAGCAGTGAATATGTCAGCGGGAGGGCCCTTGGAGATACGCAGTATTTT. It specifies CASSEYVSGRALGDTQYF.

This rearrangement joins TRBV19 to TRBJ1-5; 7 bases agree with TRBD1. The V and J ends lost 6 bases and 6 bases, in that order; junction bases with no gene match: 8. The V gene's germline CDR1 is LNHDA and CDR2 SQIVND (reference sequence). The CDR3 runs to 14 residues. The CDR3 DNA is TGTGCCAGTAGACAATCAGGGGGGGGTCAGCCCCAGCATTTT. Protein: CASRQSGGGQPQHF.

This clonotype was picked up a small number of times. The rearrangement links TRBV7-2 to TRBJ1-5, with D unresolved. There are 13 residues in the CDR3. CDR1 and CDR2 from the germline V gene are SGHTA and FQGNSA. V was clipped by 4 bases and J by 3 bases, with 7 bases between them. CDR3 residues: CASSSSYNQPQHF. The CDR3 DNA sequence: TGTGCCAGCAGCTCATCGTACAATCAGCCCCAGCATTTT.

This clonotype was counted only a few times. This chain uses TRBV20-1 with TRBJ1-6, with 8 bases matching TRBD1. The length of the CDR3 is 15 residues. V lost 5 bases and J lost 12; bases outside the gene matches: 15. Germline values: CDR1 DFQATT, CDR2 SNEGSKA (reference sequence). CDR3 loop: CSAPIPTGATRPLHF. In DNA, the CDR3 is TGCAGTGCTCCGATCCCGACAGGGGCGACGCGACCCCTCCACTTT.

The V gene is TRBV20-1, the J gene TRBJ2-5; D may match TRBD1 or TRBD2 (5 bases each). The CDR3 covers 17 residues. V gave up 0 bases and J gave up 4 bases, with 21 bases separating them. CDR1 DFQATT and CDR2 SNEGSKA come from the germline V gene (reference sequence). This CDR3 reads CSARDSWVQGERETQYF. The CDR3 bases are TGCAGTGCTAGAGATTCATGGGTCCAGGGAGAGCGAGAGACCCAGTACTTC.

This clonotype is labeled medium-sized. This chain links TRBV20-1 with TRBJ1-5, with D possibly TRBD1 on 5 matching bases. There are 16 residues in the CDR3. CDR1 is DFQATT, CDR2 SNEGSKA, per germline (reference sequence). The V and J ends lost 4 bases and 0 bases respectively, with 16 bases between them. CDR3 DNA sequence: TGCAGTGCTAACAAAGACAGTGGAAATAGCAATCAGCCCCAGCATTTT. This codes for CSANKDSGNSNQPQHF.

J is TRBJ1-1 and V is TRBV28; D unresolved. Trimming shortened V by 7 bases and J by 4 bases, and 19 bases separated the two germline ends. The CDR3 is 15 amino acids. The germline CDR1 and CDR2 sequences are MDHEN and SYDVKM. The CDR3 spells CASIPPAVLGTEAFF. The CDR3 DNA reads TGTGCCAGCATTCCCCCCGCGGTGCTAGGCACTGAAGCTTTCTTT.

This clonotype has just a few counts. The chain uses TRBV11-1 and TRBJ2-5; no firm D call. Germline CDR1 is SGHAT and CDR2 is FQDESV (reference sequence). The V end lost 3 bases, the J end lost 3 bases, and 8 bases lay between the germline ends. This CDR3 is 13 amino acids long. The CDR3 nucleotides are TGTGCCAGCAGCTTTCGGGCTAAAGAGACCCAGTACTTC. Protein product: CASSFRAKETQYF.

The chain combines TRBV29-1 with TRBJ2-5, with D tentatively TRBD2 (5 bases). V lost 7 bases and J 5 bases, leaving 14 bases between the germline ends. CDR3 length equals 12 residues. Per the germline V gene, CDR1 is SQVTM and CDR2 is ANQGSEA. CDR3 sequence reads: CSGMAGQETQYF. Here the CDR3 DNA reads TGCAGCGGAATGGCGGGTCAGGAGACCCAGTACTTC.

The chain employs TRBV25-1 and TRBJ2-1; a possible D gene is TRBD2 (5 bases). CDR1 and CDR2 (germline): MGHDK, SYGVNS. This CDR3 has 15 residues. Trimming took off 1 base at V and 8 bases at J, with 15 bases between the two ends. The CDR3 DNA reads TGTGCCAGCAGTGAATCCTGGGCCCACGGGGATGAGCAGTTCTTC. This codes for CASSESWAHGDEQFF.

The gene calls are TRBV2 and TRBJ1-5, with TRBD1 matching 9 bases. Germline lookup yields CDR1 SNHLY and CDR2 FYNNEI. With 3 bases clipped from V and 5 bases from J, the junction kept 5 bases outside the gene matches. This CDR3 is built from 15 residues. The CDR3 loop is CASSDRGTGYQPQHF. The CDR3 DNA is TGTGCCAGCAGTGACAGGGGGACAGGGTATCAGCCCCAGCATTTT.

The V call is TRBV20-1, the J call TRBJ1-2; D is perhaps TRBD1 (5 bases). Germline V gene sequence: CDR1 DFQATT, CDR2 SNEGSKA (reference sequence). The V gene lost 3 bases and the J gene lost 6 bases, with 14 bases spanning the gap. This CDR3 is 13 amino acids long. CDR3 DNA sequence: TGCAGTGCTAGCGGGACCCTTGGGGATGGCTACACCTTC. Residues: CSASGTLGDGYTF.

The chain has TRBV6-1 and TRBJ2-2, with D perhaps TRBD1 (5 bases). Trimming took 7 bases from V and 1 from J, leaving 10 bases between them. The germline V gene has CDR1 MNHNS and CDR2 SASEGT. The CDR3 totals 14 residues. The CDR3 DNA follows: TGTGCCAGCAAGGGGAAACTGAACACCGGGGAGCTGTTTTTT. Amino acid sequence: CASKGKLNTGELFF.

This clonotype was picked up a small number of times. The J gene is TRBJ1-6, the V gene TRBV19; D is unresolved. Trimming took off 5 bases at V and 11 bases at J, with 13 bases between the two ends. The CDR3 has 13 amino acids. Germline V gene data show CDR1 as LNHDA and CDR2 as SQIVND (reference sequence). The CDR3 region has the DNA TGTGCCAGTAGTTCAAACAGTTTGCCACCCCTCCACTTT. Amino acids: CASSSNSLPPLHF.

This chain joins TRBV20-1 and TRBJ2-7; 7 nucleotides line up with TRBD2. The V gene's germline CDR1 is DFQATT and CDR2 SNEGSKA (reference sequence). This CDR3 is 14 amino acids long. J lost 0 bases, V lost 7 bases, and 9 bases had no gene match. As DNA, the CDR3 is TGCAGTGGTAATGAGCGGGGCTACTCCTACGAGCAGTACTTC. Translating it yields CSGNERGYSYEQYF.

The DNA of the CDR3 is TGTGCCAGCAGGCGGGACCCAGCAGGGGAGACCCAGTACTTC. Translation gives CASRRDPAGETQYF. V and J are TRBV6-1 and TRBJ2-5, with a possible D match to TRBD2 (6 bases). V shed 6 bases and J shed 5 bases, with 16 bases lying between them. CDR3 length: 14 residues. The germline CDR1 and CDR2 sequences are MNHNS and SASEGT.

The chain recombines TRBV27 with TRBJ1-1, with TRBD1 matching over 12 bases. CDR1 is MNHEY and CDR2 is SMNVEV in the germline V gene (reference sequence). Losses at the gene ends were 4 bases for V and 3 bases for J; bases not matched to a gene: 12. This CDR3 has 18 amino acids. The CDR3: CASSSLRDRGPGDTEAFF. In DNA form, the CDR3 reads TGTGCCAGCAGTTCCCTCCGGGACAGGGGGCCGGGGGACACTGAAGCTTTCTTT.

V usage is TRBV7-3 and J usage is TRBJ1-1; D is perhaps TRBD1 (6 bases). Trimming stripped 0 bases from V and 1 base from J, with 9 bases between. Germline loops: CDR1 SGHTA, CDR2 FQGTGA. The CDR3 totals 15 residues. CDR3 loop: CASSLTGGANTEAFF. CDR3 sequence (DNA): TGTGCCAGCAGCTTAACGGGGGGGGCGAACACTGAAGCTTTCTTT.

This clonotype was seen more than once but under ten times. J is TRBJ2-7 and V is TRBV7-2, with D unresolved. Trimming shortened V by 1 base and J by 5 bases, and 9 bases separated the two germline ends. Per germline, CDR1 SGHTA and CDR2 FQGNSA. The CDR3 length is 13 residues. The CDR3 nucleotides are TGTGCCAGCAGCTTAGTTGCGAGGCACGAGCAGTACTTC. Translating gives CASSLVARHEQYF.